The rows below give T cell receptor beta chains drawn from one sample of a study of shared clonotypes between healthy human individuals. Sequenced by immunoSEQ multiplex PCR; TCRdb stores in-frame clones only, minus some. The table has a few million clones, around 93% seen once. Sequenced sample: naive CD8+ T cells from PBMCs. The source of these receptors is a man aged 18 to 35 in good health. Some clones in this sample may be carry-over from other donors' samples. Both conserved end residues are part of each CDR3. D genes are given only for firm matches.

TRBJ1-2 NA TRBV7-2 TGTGCCAGCAGCCCCTGGCTCGCGGCTAACTATGGCTACACCTTC CASSPWLAANYGYTF
TRBJ2-7 NA TRBV6-5 TGTGCCAGCAGTTACTCGTCGCGTTGGGAGCAGTACTTC CASSYSSRWEQYF
TRBJ2-7 TRBD1 TRBV5-4 TGTGCCAGCAGCTCGGGACAGAACTACGAGCAGTACTTC CASSSGQNYEQYF
TRBJ2-7 NA TRBV11-2 TGTGCCAGCAGCTTAGTCAGGGCCGTCTACGAGCAGTACTTC CASSLVRAVYEQYF
TRBJ2-3 TRBD2 TRBV30 TGTGCCTGGAGTGTAATCCGGATGGTAGCGGGAAATATCGGCACAGATACGCAGTATTTT CAWSVIRMVAGNIGTDTQYF
TRBJ1-2 NA TRBV27 TGTGCCAGCTTCGCCTCGGGGGGGCCCGCTAACTATGGCTACACCTTC CASFASGGPANYGYTF
TRBJ2-3 TRBD2 TRBV4-3 TGCGCCAGCAGCCAAGATACTAGCGGGAGTACAGATACGCAGTATTTT CASSQDTSGSTDTQYF
TRBJ2-2 TRBD1 TRBV28 TGTGCCAGCAGGCGGACAGGGTCGTCCGGGGAGCTGTTTTTT CASRRTGSSGELFF
TRBJ1-2 NA TRBV9 TGTGCCAGCAGCGCCGAGGGGCAATTCTATGGCTACACCTTC CASSAEGQFYGYTF
TRBJ2-7 NA TRBV27 TGTGCCAGCAGTCTCGGGGCGGGGGCTGAAAGCTCCTACGAGCAGTACTTC CASSLGAGAESSYEQYF
TRBJ2-7 NA TRBV7-9 TGTGCCAGCAGCTTAAATGTCAGAATTCTGGGGGACGGTTACGAGCAGTACTTC CASSLNVRILGDGYEQYF
TRBJ1-1 NA TRBV14 TGTGCCAGCAGCCAACGCGAGACAGTTATGAACACTGAAGCTTTCTTT CASSQRETVMNTEAFF
TRBJ2-7 NA TRBV16 TGTGCCAGCAGCCCAAGGGGTCCCGACGAGCAGTACTTC CASSPRGPDEQYF
TRBJ1-2 TRBD1 TRBV7-9 TGTGCCAGCAGCATCCCGGACAGGGTTGGCTACACCTTC CASSIPDRVGYTF